This T cell receptor beta chain was identified during a study of OX40 agonist ivuxolimab in advanced cancers. As for the study in general: With ivuxolimab, an agonistic anti-OX40 (CD134) antibody, patients were treated.

Worth noting for this clone: Antigen: not known.

Study findings and constraints: Normalized T-cell clonal expansion was also low in a subset of nonresponders.

This CDR3 has 12 residues. The V gene lost 4 bases and the J gene lost 14 bases, with 18 bases spanning the gap. CDR1 SGHDT and CDR2 YYEEEE come from the germline V gene. The table came from immunoSEQ multiplex PCR; TCRdb's copy has only in-frame clones and leaves some out. The sample has about 51,000 clones; more than 65% are singletons. The gene calls are TRBV5-6 and TRBJ1-2, with D perhaps matching TRBD1 (6 bases). This TCR came from an adult with an advanced solid tumor such as melanoma, head and neck, liver or kidney cancer. The sequenced sample was CD4+ or CD8+ T cells sorted from blood, obtained in a trial of the OX40 agonist ivuxolimab. CDR3 sequence (DNA): TGTGCCAGCAGCCCGCCCAGGGGCGCAGGGACCTTC. It specifies CASSPPRGAGTF.